One and the same sample provided the 19 T cell receptor beta chains below, sequenced in a study of blood T cells in healthy people across ages. Primers used in a second PCR of about 6 to 11 cycles were a sample-barcoded 5' primer and a J-beta primer mix. Each CDR3 protein gets one entry after TCRdb re-called the 5' RACE reads with MiXCR. The sample gives over 600,000 distinct CDR3 sequences, more than 50% of which show up once; roughly 24% is in the top ten. Source material: blood. The origin of the receptors is a man aged 40-49 years in good health.

Of note for this clonotype: One junction end disagrees with the germline gene, perhaps due to a read error. The chain employs TRBV7-9 and TRBJ1-5; a possible D gene is TRBD1 (6 bases). CDR1 is SEHNR, CDR2 FQNEAQ, per germline (reference sequence). The CDR3 consists of 16 residues. The DNA for the CDR3 is TGTGCCGGCAGCTTAGCCGACACAGGGTTAGGTCAGCCCCAGCATTTT. Amino acid sequence: CAGSLADTGLGQPQHF.

V gene TRBV6-2 or TRBV6-3 combines with J gene TRBJ1-1; no firm D call. Germline V gene data show CDR1 as MNHEY and CDR2 as SVGEGT. The CDR3 is 13 amino acids. The germline V and J ends were trimmed by 7 bases and 1 base, with 10 bases remaining between them. In nucleotides, the CDR3 is TGTGCCAGCATTTTTGCAGGGAACACTGAAGCTTTCTTT. It codes for CASIFAGNTEAFF.

This chain joins TRBV27 and TRBJ2-6; TRBD1 matches 7 bases. The V gene's germline CDR1 is MNHEY and CDR2 SMNVEV (reference sequence). V lost 4 bases and J lost 0; bases outside the gene matches: 9. This CDR3 spans 18 amino acids. The CDR3 sequence is CASSSSGQTSSGANVLTF. DNA of the CDR3: TGTGCCAGCAGTTCATCGGGACAGACAAGCTCTGGGGCCAACGTCCTGACTTTC. Full variable domain (rest looked up from reference TRBV27 and TRBJ2-6): EAQVTQNPRYLITVTGKKLTVTCSQNMNHEYMSWYRQDPGLGLRQIYYSMNVEVTDKGDVPEGYKVSRKEKRNFPLILESPSPNQTSLYFCASSSSGQTSSGANVLTFGAGSRLTVL.

This sequence joins TRBV3-1 and TRBJ1-2, with a possible D match to TRBD1 (6 bases). Trimming pared 3 bases from V and 4 bases from J, leaving 9 bases between. CDR3 length equals 13 residues. Germline V gene lookup returns CDR1 LGHDT and CDR2 YNNKEL (reference sequence). Here the CDR3 DNA reads TGTGCCAGCAGCCAGGGGGCCCCCTATGGCTACACCTTC. This codes for CASSQGAPYGYTF.

The rearrangement uses TRBV5-1 and TRBJ1-1; no definite D call. The CDR3 is 13 residues long. Germline CDR1 reads SGHRS; CDR2 reads YFSETQ. Trimming removed 0 bases from V and 5 bases from J, with 8 bases in between. The CDR3 DNA follows: TGCGCCAGCAGCTTGGCCGAAGAGACTGAAGCTTTCTTT. Protein: CASSLAEETEAFF.

The rearrangement links TRBV7-2 to TRBJ1-5; possibly TRBD1 for D (5 bases). CDR1 and CDR2 (germline): SGHTA, FQGNSA. With 1 base removed from V and 4 bases from J, the gap between germline ends came to 11 bases. The CDR3 sequence is 15 residues long. The CDR3 region has the DNA TGTGCCAGCAGCTTAGGCAGGGTTGCGAATCAGCCCCAGCATTTT. It specifies CASSLGRVANQPQHF.

This chain uses TRBV27 with TRBJ2-3; D is undetermined. The CDR3 loop spans 12 amino acids. CDR1 and CDR2 (germline): MNHEY, SMNVEV (reference sequence). Trimming left V 5 bases short and J 5 bases short, with 8 bases between. Written as DNA, the CDR3 is TGTGCCAGCAGTATGCTGGGAGATACGCAGTATTTT. Translation gives CASSMLGDTQYF.

V usage is TRBV24-1 and J usage is TRBJ2-5; possibly TRBD2 for D (5 bases). Germline V CDR1 and CDR2: KGHDR, SFDVKD. V shed 6 bases and J shed 1 base, with 14 bases lying between them. The CDR3 loop spans 15 amino acids. The CDR3 reads CATSTPSDFQETQYF. CDR3 DNA sequence: TGTGCCACCAGTACCCCCTCGGACTTCCAAGAGACCCAGTACTTC.

The CDR3 reads CASSPTGKQGTQYF. CDR3 in DNA: TGTGCCAGCAGTCCGACAGGGAAGCAGGGTACGCAGTATTTT. The V call is TRBV12-3 or TRBV12-4, the J call TRBJ2-3; 7 bases map to TRBD1. Trimming at V came to 5 bases and at J to 8 bases, leaving 10 bases not matched to a gene. The CDR3 extends over 14 amino acids.

The genes are TRBV13 and TRBJ2-5; D not certain. This CDR3 contains 14 residues. V lost 6 bases and J lost 2, with 13 bases in between. Germline CDR1 reads PRHDT; CDR2 reads FYEKMQ (reference sequence). CDR3 residues: CASRESARQETQYF. The CDR3 nucleotides read TGTGCCAGCAGAGAGAGCGCGCGGCAAGAGACCCAGTACTTC. The complete variable domain, with remaining parts taken from reference TRBV13 and TRBJ2-5, reads AAGVIQSPRHLIKEKRETATLKCYPIPRHDTVYWYQQGPGQDPQFLISFYEKMQSDKGSIPDRFSAQQFSDYHSELNMSSLELGDSALYFCASRESARQETQYFGPGTRLLVL.

The V gene is TRBV27, the J gene TRBJ2-1, with 7 bases aligning to TRBD1. The germline gives CDR1 MNHEY, CDR2 SMNVEV (reference sequence). The CDR3 spans 18 residues. V trimming: 2 bases; J trimming: 2 bases; junction bases outside the gene matches: 12. CDR3: CASSLHSRQGEAYNEQFF. CDR3 nucleotide sequence: TGTGCCAGCAGTTTACATTCCAGACAGGGTGAGGCCTACAATGAGCAGTTCTTC.

In its sample, this clonotype was seen once. The V gene is TRBV2, the J gene TRBJ1-4; possible D gene TRBD1, 6 bases. The CDR3 is 15 amino acids. Germline CDR1 reads SNHLY; CDR2 reads FYNNEI. The germline V and J ends were trimmed by 5 bases and 7 bases, with 17 bases remaining between them. In nucleotides, the CDR3 is TGTGCCAGCAGTTCCCTAACAGGGCGTAGTGAAAAACTGTTTTTT. This sequence encodes CASSSLTGRSEKLFF.

This chain connects TRBV12-3 or TRBV12-4 to TRBJ2-3; D might be TRBD2 (6 bases). Trimming removed 8 bases from V and 4 bases from J, with 16 bases in between. CDR3 length equals 14 residues. The CDR3 DNA reads TGTGCCAGCGGACGGGGGTCTAGCGCAGATACGCAGTATTTT. Its translation: CASGRGSSADTQYF.

The chain combines TRBV6-6 with TRBJ2-1; 7 bases map to TRBD1. The CDR3 contains 17 residues. V was clipped by 6 bases and J by 0 bases; unmatched bases: 11. The germline V gene has CDR1 MNHNY and CDR2 SVGAGI (reference sequence). The CDR3 is CASRTRQGRSSYNEQFF. The CDR3 bases are TGTGCCAGCAGAACCCGACAGGGACGCAGCTCCTACAATGAGCAGTTCTTC.

In its sample, this clonotype was seen a few times. V gene TRBV20-1 combines with J gene TRBJ2-3; a possible D gene is TRBD2 (5 bases). This CDR3 is 16 amino acids long. The germline gives CDR1 DFQATT, CDR2 SNEGSKA (reference sequence). Trimming took off 0 bases at V and 4 bases at J, with 17 bases between the two ends. The CDR3 nucleotides read TGCAGTGCTAGAGATCGAGGGCTCGTCATTGCAGATACGCAGTATTTT. It is translated as CSARDRGLVIADTQYF.

The chain combines TRBV5-5 with TRBJ2-1, with a possible D match to TRBD1 (6 bases). V was clipped by 4 bases and J by 1 base, with 12 bases between them. The CDR3 sequence is 15 residues long. The germline V gene encodes CDR1 SGHKS and CDR2 YYEKEE (reference sequence). DNA of the CDR3: TGTGCCAGCAGCGTAGGGACACAATCCTACAATGAGCAGTTCTTC. It encodes CASSVGTQSYNEQFF. The full variable domain, with the rest looked up from reference TRBV5-5 and TRBJ2-1, is DAGVTQSPTHLIKTRGQQVTLRCSPISGHKSVSWYQQVLGQGPQFIFQYYEKEERGRGNFPDRFSARQFPNYSSELNVNALLLGDSALYLCASSVGTQSYNEQFFGPGTRLTVL.

At least ten counts were recorded for this clonotype. This chain joins TRBV10-2 and TRBJ1-2, with D uncertain. This CDR3 comprises 13 residues. Deletions cut 2 bases from V and 8 bases from J, with 12 bases between. Germline-derived CDR1 and CDR2 are WSHSY and SAAADI. CDR3 bases: TGCGCCAGCAGTGAGACCGCGGCCAGGGGCTACACCTTC. Translated: CASSETAARGYTF.

The rearrangement links TRBV7-9 to TRBJ2-3; D could derive from TRBD1 or TRBD2 (6 bases each). The germline V and J ends were trimmed by 5 bases and 1 base, with 19 bases remaining between them. The CDR3 sequence is 17 residues long. CDR1 is SEHNR and CDR2 is FQNEAQ in the germline V gene (reference sequence). CDR3 region: CASSPPRGVRRTDTQYF. DNA of the CDR3: TGTGCCAGCAGCCCACCTAGGGGGGTGCGGCGCACAGATACGCAGTATTTT. Filled out from reference TRBV7-9 and TRBJ2-3, the complete variable domain reads DTGVSQNPRHKITKRGQNVTFRCDPISEHNRLYWYRQTLGQGPEFLTYFQNEAQLEKSRLLSDRFSAERPKGSFSTLEIQRTEQGDSAMYLCASSPPRGVRRTDTQYFGPGTRLTVL.

This clonotype was counted only a few times. The chain couples TRBV29-1 to TRBJ2-1, with no clear D. Trimming cost V 3 bases and J 8 bases, with 8 bases left between them. The germline V gene encodes CDR1 SQVTM and CDR2 ANQGSEA. The length of the CDR3 is 11 residues. The DNA for the CDR3 is TGCAGCGTTGAGAGTAGCTATGAGCAGTTCTTC. This encodes CSVESSYEQFF.